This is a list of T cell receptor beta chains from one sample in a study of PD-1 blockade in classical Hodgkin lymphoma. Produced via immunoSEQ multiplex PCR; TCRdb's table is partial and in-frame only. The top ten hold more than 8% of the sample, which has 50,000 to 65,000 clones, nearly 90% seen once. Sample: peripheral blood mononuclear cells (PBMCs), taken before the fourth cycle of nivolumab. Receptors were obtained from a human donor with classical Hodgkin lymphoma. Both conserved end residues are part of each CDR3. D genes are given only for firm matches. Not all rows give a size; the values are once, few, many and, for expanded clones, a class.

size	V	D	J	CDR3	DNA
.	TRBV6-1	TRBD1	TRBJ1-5	CASRAGTVANQPQHF	TGTGCCAGCAGAGCTGGGACAGTAGCTAATCAGCCCCAGCATTTT
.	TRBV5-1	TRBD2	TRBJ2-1	CASSWTSGGEYNEQFF	TGCGCCAGCAGTTGGACTAGCGGGGGGGAGTACAATGAGCAGTTCTTC
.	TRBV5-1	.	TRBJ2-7	CASSEDGSPYEQYF	TGCGCCAGCAGTGAGGACGGATCCCCCTACGAGCAGTACTTC
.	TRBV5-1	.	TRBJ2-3	CASSLGGADTQYF	TGCGCCAGCAGCTTGGGAGGGGCAGATACGCAGTATTTT
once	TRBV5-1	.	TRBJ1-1	CASSWVGDPGTEAFF	TGCGCCAGCAGCTGGGTGGGGGACCCGGGGACTGAAGCTTTCTTT
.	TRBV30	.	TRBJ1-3	CAWSLRGHTIYF	TGTGCCTGGAGTCTGCGGGGCCACACCATATATTTT
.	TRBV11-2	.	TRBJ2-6	CASTPGGPGANVLTF	TGTGCCAGCACCCCTGGAGGACCTGGGGCCAACGTCCTGACTTTC
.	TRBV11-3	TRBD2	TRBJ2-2	CASSPRGLAGRSNTGELFF	TGTGCCAGCAGCCCACGAGGACTAGCGGGGCGCTCGAACACCGGGGAGCTGTTTTTT
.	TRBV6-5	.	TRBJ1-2	CASSYSVGGNGYTF	TGTGCCAGCAGTTACTCAGTAGGGGGGAATGGCTACACCTTC
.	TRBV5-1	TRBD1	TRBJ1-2	CASSLEDRAVGYTF	TGCGCCAGCAGCTTGGAGGACAGGGCTGTTGGCTACACCTTC
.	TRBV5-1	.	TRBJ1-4	CASSLEGPATNEKLFF	TGCGCCAGCAGCTTGGAGGGGCCCGCAACTAATGAAAAACTGTTTTTT
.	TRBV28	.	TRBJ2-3	CASSYERSSPIRSTDTQYF	TGTGCCAGCAGTTACGAACGGAGCTCACCGATTCGGAGCACAGATACGCAGTATTTT
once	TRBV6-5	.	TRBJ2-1	CASSPLGLRHNEQFF	TGTGCCAGCAGTCCCTTGGGCCTCCGCCACAATGAGCAGTTCTTC
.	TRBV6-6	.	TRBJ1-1	CASNPPGNTEAFF	TGTGCCAGCAACCCCCCAGGGAACACTGAAGCTTTCTTT
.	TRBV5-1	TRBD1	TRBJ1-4	CASSPNTGGGEKLFF	TGCGCCAGCAGCCCCAACACAGGGGGAGGAGAAAAACTGTTTTTT
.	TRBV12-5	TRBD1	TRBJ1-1	CASGFRGRDEAFF	TGTGCTAGTGGTTTCAGGGGGCGCGATGAAGCTTTCTTT
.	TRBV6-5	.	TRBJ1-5	CASSYSEGQPQHF	TGTGCCAGCAGTTACTCGGAGGGTCAGCCCCAGCATTTT
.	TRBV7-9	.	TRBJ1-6	CASSSLGNSPLHF	TGTGCCAGCAGCTCCCTTGGCAATTCACCCCTCCACTTT
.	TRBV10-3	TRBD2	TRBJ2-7	CAISELERGAPYEQYF	TGTGCCATCAGTGAGTTGGAGCGGGGGGCCCCCTACGAGCAGTACTTC
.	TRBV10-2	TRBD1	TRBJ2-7	CASSERDRAYEQYF	TGCGCCAGCAGTGAGAGGGACAGGGCTTACGAGCAGTACTTC
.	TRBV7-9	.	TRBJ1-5	CASSLNEVYPQHF	TGTGCCAGCAGCTTAAATGAGGTTTACCCCCAGCATTTT
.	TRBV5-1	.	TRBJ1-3	CASSLEGGNTIYF	TGCGCCAGCAGCTTGGAAGGGGGAAACACCATATATTTT
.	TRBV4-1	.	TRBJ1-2	CASSGGPLYGYTF	TGCGCCAGCAGCGGGGGCCCGTTATATGGCTACACCTTC
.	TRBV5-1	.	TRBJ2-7	CASSFGRSGSYEQYF	TGCGCCAGCAGCTTCGGACGGTCTGGGTCCTACGAGCAGTACTTC
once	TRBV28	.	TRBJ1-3	CASSLAGGRVLNTIYF	TGTGCCAGCAGTTTAGCGGGGGGTCGAGTCCTAAACACCATATATTTT
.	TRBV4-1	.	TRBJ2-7	CASSQASSSSYEQYF	TGCGCCAGCAGCCAAGCCAGTTCCAGCTCCTACGAGCAGTACTTC
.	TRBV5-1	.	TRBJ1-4	CASSLVEATNEKLFF	TGCGCCAGCAGCTTGGTAGAGGCAACTAATGAAAAACTGTTTTTT
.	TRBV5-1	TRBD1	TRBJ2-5	CAGSPQGPQETQYF	TGCGCCGGCAGCCCACAGGGGCCCCAAGAGACCCAGTACTTC
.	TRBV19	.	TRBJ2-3	CASSIGGGTDTQYF	TGTGCCAGTAGTATTGGAGGGGGCACAGATACGCAGTATTTT
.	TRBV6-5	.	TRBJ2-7	CASSSQRAGTYEQYF	TGTGCCAGCAGTTCTCAACGGGCCGGCACCTACGAGCAGTACTTC
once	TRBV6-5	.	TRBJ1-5	CASRPDSSNQPQHF	TGTGCCAGCAGACCGGACAGCAGCAATCAGCCCCAGCATTTT
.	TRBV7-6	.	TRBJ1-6	CASSSAVGGGNSPLHF	TGTGCCAGCAGCTCGGCTGTGGGGGGCGGTAATTCACCCCTCCACTTT
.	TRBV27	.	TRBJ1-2	CASSPDGSYGYTF	TGTGCCAGCAGCCCGGACGGATCCTATGGCTACACCTTC
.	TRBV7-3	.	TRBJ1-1	CASSLGSGIGGEAFF	TGTGCCAGCAGCCTAGGTTCCGGGATTGGGGGTGAAGCTTTCTTT
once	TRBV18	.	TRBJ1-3	CASSPGAVVGNTIYF	TGTGCCAGCTCACCGGGGGCAGTTGTAGGAAACACCATATATTTT
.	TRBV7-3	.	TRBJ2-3	CASSPYPAGGPDTQYF	TGTGCCAGCAGCCCGTACCCCGCAGGTGGTCCAGATACGCAGTATTTT
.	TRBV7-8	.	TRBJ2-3	CASSFMRGGTDTQYF	TGTGCCAGCAGCTTTATGAGGGGGGGCACAGATACGCAGTATTTT
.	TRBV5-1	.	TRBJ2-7	CASSPPSRQAGSYEQYF	TGCGCCAGCAGCCCCCCGTCGCGGCAGGCGGGCTCCTACGAGCAGTACTTC
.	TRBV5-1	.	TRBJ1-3	CASSGGSSGNTIYF	TGCGCCAGCTCCGGTGGCTCCTCTGGAAACACCATATATTTT
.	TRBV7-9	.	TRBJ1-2	CASSYAGHRESYGYTF	TGTGCCAGCAGCTACGCGGGACACAGGGAAAGCTATGGCTACACCTTC
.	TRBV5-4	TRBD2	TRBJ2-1	CASSGIAGGSNEQFF	TGTGCCAGCAGCGGAATAGCGGGGGGGAGCAATGAGCAGTTCTTC
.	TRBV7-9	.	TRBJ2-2	CASSLTGNTGELFF	TGTGCCAGCAGCTTAACAGGGAACACCGGGGAGCTGTTTTTT
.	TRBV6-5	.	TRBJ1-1	CASSFGPDGTEAFF	TGTGCCAGCAGTTTCGGGCCGGATGGGACTGAAGCTTTCTTT
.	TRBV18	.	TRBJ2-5	CASSPGMKETQYF	TGTGCCAGCTCACCAGGAATGAAAGAGACCCAGTACTTC
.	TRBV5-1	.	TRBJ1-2	CASSLFTESYGYTF	TGCGCCAGCAGCTTGTTCACAGAGTCTTATGGCTACACCTTC
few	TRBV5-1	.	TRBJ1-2	CASSLGWARGYTF	TGCGCCAGCAGCTTGGGCTGGGCGCGTGGCTACACCTTC
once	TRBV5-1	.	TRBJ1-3	CASSAQVGGNTIYF	TGCGCCAGCAGTGCTCAAGTCGGGGGAAACACCATATATTTT
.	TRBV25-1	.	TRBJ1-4	CASRGGPEKLFF	TGTGCCAGCAGGGGGGGACCAGAAAAACTGTTTTTT
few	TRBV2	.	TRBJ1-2	CASSEVQANYGYTF	TGTGCCAGCAGTGAAGTACAAGCTAACTATGGCTACACCTTC
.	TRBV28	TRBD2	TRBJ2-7	CASSPSLAGGREQYF	TGTGCCAGCAGTCCTTCCCTAGCGGGGGGGCGCGAGCAGTACTTC
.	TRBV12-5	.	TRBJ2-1	CASGLPLRDREQFF	TGTGCTAGTGGTTTGCCCCTCAGGGATCGTGAGCAGTTCTTC